This record looks at one T cell receptor beta chain sequence and its context. Its antigen is undetermined. These data come from a study of cytomegalovirus exposure and HLA in healthy donors. Vbeta (60) and Jbeta (13) primers were used in the PCR. In the source study's methods: A follow-up analysis tallied 60 million to 85 million unique TCR beta chains, roughly 10 million shared. TCRdb's table, derived via immunoSEQ multiplex PCR, lists solely in-frame clones and lacks some. That table supplies the V and J calls and clone size; D and trimming were determined from the DNA. Among some 120,000 clones, 65% to 80% were seen once, and the ten largest hold approximately 0.97%. The study's findings and limits: For most TCR beta V segments, an earlier analysis put the productive rate at about 87% or about 30% of the time. Being indistinguishable, some V segments were excluded, TRBV6-2 and TRBV6-3 among them.

Trimming took 0 bases from V and 4 from J, leaving 12 bases between them. The germline CDR1 and CDR2 sequences are LGHNA and YNFKEQ. This CDR3 has 15 amino acids. The chain recombines TRBV4-2 with TRBJ1-2; D not resolved. Sequenced: PBMCs. The TCR comes from a human donor in good health. DNA of the CDR3: TGTGCCAGCAGCCAAGATTCGCCCGGGTTCTATGGCTACACCTTC. Residues: CASSQDSPGFYGYTF.